The present T cell receptor (beta chain) was sequenced within a study of T-cell reconstitution after alpha-beta-depleted transplantation in children (dated by TCRdb to 2016 to 2018). Broadly, across the study: The study quantitatively tracked T-cell immune reconstitution after TCRalphabeta/CD19-depleted allogeneic hematopoietic cell transplantation in children using TCR repertoire profiling.

For this chain, trimming is 4 bases at the V end and 0 bases at the J end, and the number of junction bases without a gene match is 13. Based on the germline V gene (reference sequence), the CDR1 and CDR2 sequences are SGHAT and FQDESV. The CDR3 contains 18 residues, cysteine and phenylalanine counted. The CDR3 DNA has 54 bases and is translated from base 1. The library was produced with PCR. Data came from an Illumina HiSeq 2500. TCR library preparation used molecular barcoding, with unique molecular identifiers applied to normalize quantification of the TCRbeta repertoire. Clones were called with MiXCR by TCRdb after fastp trimmed the public reads at Q25, and only in-frame beta chains were retained. Rows with one shared CDR3 protein collapse into an entry with the most common genes and DNA. The sample table records around 400,000 distinct CDR3 sequences; around 20% of these occur just once. 3.8% of the sample goes to the ten largest clones.

To note about this clonotype: Its recognized antigen is unknown. Base qualities are not provided; no much larger clone lies one nucleotide away.

This sequence uses TRBV11-1 and TRBJ2-3; TRBD2 aligns with 7 central bases. The sequence was collected from a human donor who donated a stem cell graft to a child with acute myeloid leukemia. The sequencing used PBMCs from the stem cell graft donor, collected from the stem cell graft. The CDR3 reads as follows: CASSYIREGGRSTDTQYF. The nucleotide sequence reads as follows: TGTGCCAGCAGCTACATCCGAGAGGGCGGGAGAAGCACAGATACGCAGTATTTT.